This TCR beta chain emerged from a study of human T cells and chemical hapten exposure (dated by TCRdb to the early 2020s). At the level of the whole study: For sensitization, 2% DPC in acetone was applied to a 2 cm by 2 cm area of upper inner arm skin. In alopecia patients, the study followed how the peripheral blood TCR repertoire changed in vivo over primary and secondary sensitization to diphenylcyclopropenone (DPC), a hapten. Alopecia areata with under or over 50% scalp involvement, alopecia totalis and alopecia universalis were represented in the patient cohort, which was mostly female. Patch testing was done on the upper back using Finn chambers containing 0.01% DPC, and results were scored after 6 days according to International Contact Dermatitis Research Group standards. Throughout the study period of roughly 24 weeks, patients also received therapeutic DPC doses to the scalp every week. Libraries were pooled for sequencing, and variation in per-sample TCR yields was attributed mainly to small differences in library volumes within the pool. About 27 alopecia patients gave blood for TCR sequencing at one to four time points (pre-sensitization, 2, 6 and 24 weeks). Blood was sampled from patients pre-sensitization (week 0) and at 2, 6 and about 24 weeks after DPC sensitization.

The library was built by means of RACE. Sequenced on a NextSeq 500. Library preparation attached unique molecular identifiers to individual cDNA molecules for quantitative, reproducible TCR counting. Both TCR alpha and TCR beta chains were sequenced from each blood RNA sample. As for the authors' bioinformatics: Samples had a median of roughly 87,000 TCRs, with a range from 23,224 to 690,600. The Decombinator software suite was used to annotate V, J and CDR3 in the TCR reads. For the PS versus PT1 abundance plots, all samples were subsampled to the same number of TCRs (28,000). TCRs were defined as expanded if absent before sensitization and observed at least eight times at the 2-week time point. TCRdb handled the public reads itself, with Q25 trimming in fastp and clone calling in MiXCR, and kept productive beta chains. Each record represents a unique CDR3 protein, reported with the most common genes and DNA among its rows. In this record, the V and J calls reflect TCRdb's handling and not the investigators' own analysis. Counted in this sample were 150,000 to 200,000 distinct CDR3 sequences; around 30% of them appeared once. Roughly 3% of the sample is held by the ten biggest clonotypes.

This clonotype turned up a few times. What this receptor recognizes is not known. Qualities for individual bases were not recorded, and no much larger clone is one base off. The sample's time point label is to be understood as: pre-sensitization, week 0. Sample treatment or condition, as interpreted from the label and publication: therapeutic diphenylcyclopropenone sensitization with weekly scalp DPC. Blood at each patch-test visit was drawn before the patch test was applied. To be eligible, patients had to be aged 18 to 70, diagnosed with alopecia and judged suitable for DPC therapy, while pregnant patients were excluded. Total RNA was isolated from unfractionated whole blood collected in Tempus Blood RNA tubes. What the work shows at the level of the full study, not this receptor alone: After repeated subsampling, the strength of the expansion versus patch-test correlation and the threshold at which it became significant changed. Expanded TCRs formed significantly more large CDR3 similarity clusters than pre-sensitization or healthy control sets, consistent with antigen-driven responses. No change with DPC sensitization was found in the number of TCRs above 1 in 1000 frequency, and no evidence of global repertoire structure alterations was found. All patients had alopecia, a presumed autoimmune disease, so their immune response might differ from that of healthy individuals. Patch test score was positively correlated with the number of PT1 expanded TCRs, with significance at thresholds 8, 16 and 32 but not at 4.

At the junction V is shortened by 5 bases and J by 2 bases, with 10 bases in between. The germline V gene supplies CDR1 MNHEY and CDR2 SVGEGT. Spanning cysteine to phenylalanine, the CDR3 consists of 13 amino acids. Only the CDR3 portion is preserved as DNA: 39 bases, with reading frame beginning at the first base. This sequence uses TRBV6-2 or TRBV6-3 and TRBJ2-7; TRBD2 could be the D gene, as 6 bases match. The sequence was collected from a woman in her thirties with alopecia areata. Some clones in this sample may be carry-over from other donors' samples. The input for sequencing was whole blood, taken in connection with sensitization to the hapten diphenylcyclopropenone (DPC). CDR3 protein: CASSAGPTYEQYF. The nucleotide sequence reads TGTGCCAGCAGTGCGGGACCAACCTACGAGCAGTACTTC.